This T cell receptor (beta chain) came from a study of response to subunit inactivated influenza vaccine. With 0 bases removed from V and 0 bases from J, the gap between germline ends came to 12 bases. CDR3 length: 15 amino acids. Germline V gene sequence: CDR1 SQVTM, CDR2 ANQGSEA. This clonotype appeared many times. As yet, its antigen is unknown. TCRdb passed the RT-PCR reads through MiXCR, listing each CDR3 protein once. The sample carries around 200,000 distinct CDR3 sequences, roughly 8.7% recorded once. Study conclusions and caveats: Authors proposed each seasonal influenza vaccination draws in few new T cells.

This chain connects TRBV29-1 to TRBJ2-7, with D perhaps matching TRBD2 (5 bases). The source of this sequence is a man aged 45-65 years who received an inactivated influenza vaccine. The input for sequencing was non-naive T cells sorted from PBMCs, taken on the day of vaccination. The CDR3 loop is CSVEEKAGSSYEQYF. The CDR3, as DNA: TGCAGCGTTGAAGAGAAGGCGGGTAGCTCCTACGAGCAGTACTTC.